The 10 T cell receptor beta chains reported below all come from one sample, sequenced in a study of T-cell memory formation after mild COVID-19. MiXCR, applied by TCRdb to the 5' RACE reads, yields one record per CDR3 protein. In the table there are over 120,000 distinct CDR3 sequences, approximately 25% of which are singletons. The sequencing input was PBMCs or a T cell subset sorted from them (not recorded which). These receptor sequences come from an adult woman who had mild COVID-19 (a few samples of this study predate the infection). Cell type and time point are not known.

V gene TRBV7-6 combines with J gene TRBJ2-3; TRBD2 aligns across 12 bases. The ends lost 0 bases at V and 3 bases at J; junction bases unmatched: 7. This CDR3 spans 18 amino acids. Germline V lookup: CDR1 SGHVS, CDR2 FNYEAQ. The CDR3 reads CASSLAASGGAMTDTQYF. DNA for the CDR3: TGTGCCAGCAGCTTAGCCGCTAGCGGGGGGGCCATGACAGATACGCAGTATTTT.

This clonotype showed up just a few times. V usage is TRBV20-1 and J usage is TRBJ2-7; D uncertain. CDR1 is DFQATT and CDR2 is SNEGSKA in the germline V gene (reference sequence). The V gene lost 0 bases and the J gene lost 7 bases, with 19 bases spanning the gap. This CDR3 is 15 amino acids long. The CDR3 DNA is TGCAGTGCTAGAGATCCGGCTGGGTGGCGGTGGGAGCAGTACTTC. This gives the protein CSARDPAGWRWEQYF.

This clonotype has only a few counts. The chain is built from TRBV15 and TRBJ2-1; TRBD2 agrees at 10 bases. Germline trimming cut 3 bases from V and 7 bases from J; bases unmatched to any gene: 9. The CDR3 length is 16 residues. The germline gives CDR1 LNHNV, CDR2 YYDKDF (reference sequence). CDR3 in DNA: TGTGCCACCAGCAGCGTGCTAGCGGGAGATCCAAATGAGCAGTTCTTC. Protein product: CATSSVLAGDPNEQFF. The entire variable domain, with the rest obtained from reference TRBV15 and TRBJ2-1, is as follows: DAMVIQNPRYQVTQFGKPVTLSCSQTLNHNVMYWYQQKSSQAPKLLFHYYDKDFNNEADTPDNFQSRRPNTSFCFLDIRSPGLGDTAMYLCATSSVLAGDPNEQFFGPGTRLTVL.

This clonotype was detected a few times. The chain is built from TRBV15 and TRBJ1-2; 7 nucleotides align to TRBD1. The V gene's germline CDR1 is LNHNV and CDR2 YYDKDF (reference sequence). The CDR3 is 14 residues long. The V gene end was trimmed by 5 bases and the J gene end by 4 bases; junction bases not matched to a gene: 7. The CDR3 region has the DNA TGTGCCACCAGCCCAAGACAGGGAGGCTATGGCTACACCTTC. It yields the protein CATSPRQGGYGYTF.

The CDR3 DNA is TGTGCCAGCAGCCCCGCGGGGGACCGACGAGAGACCCAGTACTTC. It encodes CASSPAGDRRETQYF. V is TRBV7-9 and J is TRBJ2-5; TRBD2 aligns across 7 bases. The V segment lost 5 bases and the J segment 4 bases; nucleotides outside the gene matches: 10. The CDR3 sequence is 15 residues long. Per the germline V gene, CDR1 is SEHNR and CDR2 is FQNEAQ (reference sequence).

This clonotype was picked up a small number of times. The CDR3 region has the DNA TGTGCCAGCAGCCTCATGACAGGGAGGACTGAAGCTTTCTTT. This codes for CASSLMTGRTEAFF. The chain is built from TRBV5-6 and TRBJ1-1; 7 bases fit TRBD1. The CDR3 has 14 amino acids. Germline V CDR1 and CDR2: SGHDT, YYEEEE. V was clipped by 4 bases and J by 5 bases; unmatched bases: 8.

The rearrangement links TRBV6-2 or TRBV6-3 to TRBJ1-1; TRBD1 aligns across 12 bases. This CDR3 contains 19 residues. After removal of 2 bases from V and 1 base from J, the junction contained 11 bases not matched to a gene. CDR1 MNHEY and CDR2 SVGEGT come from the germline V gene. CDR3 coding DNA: TGTGCCAGCAGTTACCCAACCGGGACAGGGGGCGTCAGGAACACTGAAGCTTTCTTT. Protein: CASSYPTGTGGVRNTEAFF.

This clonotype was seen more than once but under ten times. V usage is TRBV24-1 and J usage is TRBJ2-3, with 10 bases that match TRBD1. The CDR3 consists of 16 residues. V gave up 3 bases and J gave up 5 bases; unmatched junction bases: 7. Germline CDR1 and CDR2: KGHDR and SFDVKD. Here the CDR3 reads CATSDGPGQGRDTQYF. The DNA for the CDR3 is TGTGCCACCAGTGATGGACCGGGACAGGGGAGAGATACGCAGTATTTT.

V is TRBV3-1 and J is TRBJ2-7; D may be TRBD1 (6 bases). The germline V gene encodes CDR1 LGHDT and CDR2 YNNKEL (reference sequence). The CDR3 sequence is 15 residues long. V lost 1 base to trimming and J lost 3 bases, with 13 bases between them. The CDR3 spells CASSQADSTNYEQYF. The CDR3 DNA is TGTGCCAGCAGCCAAGCGGACAGTACTAACTACGAGCAGTACTTC.

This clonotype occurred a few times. The CDR3 sequence: CASSSRFF. CDR3 sequence (DNA): TGTGCCAGCAGCTCGAGGTTCTTC. The gene calls are TRBV7-9 and TRBJ2-1; D is uncertain. V dropped 4 bases and J dropped 15 bases, with 4 bases sitting between them. This CDR3 is 8 amino acids long. Germline V gene data show CDR1 as SEHNR and CDR2 as FQNEAQ (reference sequence).